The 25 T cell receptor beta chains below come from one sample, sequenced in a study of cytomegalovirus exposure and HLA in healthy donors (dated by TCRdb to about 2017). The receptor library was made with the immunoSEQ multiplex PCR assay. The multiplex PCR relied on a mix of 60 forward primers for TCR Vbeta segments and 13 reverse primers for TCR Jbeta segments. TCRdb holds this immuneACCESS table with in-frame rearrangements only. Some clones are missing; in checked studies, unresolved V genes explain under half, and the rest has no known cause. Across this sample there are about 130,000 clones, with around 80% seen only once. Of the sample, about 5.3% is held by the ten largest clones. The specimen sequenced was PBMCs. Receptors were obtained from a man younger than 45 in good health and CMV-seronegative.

The DNA for the CDR3 is TGTGCCAGCAGCTTAGGCAGGGGCCATGAGATCCAAGAGACCCAGTACTTC. Its protein product is CASSLGRGHEIQETQYF. The chain couples TRBV13 to TRBJ2-5, with D possibly TRBD1 on 6 matching bases. The CDR3 is 17 amino acids. V lost 0 bases and J 1 base, leaving 15 bases between the germline ends. CDR1 is PRHDT, CDR2 FYEKMQ, per germline (reference sequence).

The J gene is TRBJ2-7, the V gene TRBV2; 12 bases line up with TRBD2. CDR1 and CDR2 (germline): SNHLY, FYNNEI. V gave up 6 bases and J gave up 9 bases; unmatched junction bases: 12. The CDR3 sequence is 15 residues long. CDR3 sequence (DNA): TGTGCCAGCAGCGTAGGGACTAGCGGGCCCACGGTGCAGTACTTC. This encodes CASSVGTSGPTVQYF.

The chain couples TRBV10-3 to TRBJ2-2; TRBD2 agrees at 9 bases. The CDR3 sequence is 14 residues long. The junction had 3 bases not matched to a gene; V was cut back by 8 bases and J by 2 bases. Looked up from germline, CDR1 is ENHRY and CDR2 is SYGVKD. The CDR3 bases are TGTGCCATCCAGACTAGCGGAAACACCGGGGAGCTGTTTTTT. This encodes CAIQTSGNTGELFF.

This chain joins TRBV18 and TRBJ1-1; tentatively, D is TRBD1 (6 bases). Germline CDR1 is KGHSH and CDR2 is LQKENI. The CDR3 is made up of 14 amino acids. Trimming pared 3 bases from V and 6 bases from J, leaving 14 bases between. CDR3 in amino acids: CASSPGHEGAEAFF. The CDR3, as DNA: TGTGCCAGCTCACCCGGACATGAGGGGGCTGAAGCTTTCTTT.

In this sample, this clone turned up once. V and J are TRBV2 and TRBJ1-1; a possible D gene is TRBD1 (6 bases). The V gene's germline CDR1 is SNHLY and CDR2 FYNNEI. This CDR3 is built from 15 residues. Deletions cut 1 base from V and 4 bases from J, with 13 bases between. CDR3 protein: CASSEGIRGGTEAFF. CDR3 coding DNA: TGTGCCAGCAGTGAAGGGATCAGGGGCGGCACTGAAGCTTTCTTT.

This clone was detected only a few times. The DNA of the CDR3 is TGTGCCAGCAGTCCAGGACTAGCTGGTACCTACGAGCAGTACTTC. It codes for CASSPGLAGTYEQYF. The chain carries TRBV2 and TRBJ2-5; 8 positions match TRBD2. The J call may not be correct, given that the DNA end is closer to TRBJ2-7. The CDR3 covers 15 residues. CDR1 and CDR2 (germline): SNHLY, FYNNEI.

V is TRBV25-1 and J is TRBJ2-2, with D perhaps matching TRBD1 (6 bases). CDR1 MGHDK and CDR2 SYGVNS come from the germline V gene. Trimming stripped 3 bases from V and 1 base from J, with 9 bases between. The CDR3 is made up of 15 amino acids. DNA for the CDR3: TGTGCCAGCAGTGATGGGGGCTTGAACACCGGGGAGCTGTTTTTT. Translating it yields CASSDGGLNTGELFF.

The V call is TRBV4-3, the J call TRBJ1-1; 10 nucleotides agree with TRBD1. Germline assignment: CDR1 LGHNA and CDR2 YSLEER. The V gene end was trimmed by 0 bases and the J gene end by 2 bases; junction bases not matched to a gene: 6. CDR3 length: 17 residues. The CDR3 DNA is TGCGCCAGCAGCCAAGATGTGGGGGACAGGGGTAACACTGAAGCTTTCTTT. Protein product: CASSQDVGDRGNTEAFF.

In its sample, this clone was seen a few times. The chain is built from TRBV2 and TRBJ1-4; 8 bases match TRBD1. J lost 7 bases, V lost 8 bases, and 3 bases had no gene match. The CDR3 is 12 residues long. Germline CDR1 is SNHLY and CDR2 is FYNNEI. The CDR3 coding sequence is TGTGCCAGCCAGGGGGCTGGTGAAAAACTGTTTTTT. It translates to CASQGAGEKLFF.

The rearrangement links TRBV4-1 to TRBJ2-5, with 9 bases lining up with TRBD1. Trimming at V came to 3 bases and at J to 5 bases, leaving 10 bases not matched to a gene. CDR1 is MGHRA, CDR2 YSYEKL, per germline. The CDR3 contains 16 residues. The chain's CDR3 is CASSQLEGQGGETQYF. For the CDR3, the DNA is TGCGCCAGCAGCCAGTTGGAGGGACAGGGCGGGGAGACCCAGTACTTC.

The CDR3 coding sequence is TGTGCCAGCTCACCAAGGAGCGCCGGGGAGCTGTTTTTT. Protein sequence: CASSPRSAGELFF. The J gene is TRBJ2-2, the V gene TRBV18; D gene ambiguous. Trimming took 2 bases from V and 6 from J, leaving 7 bases between them. CDR3 length: 13 amino acids. In germline, CDR1 is KGHSH, CDR2 LQKENI.

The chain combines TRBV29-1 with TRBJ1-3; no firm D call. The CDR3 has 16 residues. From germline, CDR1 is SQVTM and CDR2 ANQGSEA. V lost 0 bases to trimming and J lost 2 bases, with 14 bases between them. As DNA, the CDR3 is TGCAGCGTTGAAGATCTCCGGGTTGGCCCTGGAAACACCATATATTTT. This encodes CSVEDLRVGPGNTIYF.

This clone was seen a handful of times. The CDR3 nucleotides are TGTGCCAGCAACCCCCGGGGGAGGGGAGATACGCAGTATTTT. Amino acid sequence: CASNPRGRGDTQYF. The chain combines TRBV28 with TRBJ2-3; 7 bases are shared with TRBD2. The CDR3 consists of 14 residues. J was trimmed by 5 bases and V by 7 bases; bases with no gene match: 9. Germline CDR1 reads MDHEN; CDR2 reads SYDVKM. The full variable domain, with the rest looked up from reference TRBV28 and TRBJ2-3, is DVKVTQSSRYLVKRTGEKVFLECVQDMDHENMFWYRQDPGLGLRLIYFSYDVKMKEKGDIPEGYSVSREKKERFSLILESASTNQTSMYLCASNPRGRGDTQYFGPGTRLTVL.

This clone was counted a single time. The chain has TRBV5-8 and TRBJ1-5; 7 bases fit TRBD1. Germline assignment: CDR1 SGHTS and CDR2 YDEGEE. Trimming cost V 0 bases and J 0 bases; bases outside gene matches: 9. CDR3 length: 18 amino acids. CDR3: CASSLAQGSGNSNQPQHF. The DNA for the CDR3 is TGTGCCAGCAGCTTGGCACAGGGGTCCGGAAATAGCAATCAGCCCCAGCATTTT.

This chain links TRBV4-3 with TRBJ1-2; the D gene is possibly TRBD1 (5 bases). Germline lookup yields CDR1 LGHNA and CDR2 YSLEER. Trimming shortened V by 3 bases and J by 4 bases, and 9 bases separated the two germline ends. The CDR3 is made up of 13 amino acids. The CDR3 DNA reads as TGCGCCAGCAGCCAGGACACGGTCTATGGCTACACCTTC. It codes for CASSQDTVYGYTF.

CDR3 amino acids: CASSPGQNHGYTF. The CDR3 DNA is TGTGCCAGCAGCCCGGGACAGAATCATGGCTACACCTTC. The J gene is TRBJ1-2, the V gene TRBV7-2, with 7 bases identical to TRBD1. The CDR3 has 13 amino acids. V was pared by 5 bases and J by 6 bases, with 6 bases of the junction left unmatched. Germline CDR1 is SGHTA and CDR2 is FQGNSA.

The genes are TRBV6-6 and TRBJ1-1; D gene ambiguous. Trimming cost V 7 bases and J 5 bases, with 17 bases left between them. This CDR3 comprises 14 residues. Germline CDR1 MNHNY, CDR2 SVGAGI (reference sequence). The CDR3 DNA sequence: TGTGCCAGCACCCCCCGGGTCGCATCAACTGAAGCTTTCTTT. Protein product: CASTPRVASTEAFF.

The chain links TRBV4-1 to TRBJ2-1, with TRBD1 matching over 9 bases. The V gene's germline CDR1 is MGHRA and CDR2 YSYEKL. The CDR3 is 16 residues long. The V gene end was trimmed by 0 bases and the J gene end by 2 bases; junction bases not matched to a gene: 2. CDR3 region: CASSQEQGATYNEQFF. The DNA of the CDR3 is TGCGCCAGCAGCCAAGAACAGGGGGCCACCTACAATGAGCAGTTCTTC.

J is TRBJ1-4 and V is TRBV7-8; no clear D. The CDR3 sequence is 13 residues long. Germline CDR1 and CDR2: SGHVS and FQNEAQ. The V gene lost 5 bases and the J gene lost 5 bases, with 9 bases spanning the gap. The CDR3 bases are TGTGCCAGCAGCCCCGCGGGGAATGAAAAACTGTTTTTT. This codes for CASSPAGNEKLFF.

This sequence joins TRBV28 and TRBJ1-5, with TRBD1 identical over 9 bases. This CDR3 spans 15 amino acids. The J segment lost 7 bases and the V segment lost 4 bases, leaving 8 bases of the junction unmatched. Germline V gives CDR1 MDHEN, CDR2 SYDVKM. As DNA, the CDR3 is TGTGCCAGCAGTTCTACCGGGACAGGGAGCCAGCCCCAGCATTTT. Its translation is CASSSTGTGSQPQHF.

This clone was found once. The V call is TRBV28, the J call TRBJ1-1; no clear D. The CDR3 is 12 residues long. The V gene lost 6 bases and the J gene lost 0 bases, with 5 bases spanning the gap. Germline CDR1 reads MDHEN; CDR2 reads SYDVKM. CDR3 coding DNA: TGTGCCAGCAGGGCATTGAACACTGAAGCTTTCTTT. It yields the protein CASRALNTEAFF.

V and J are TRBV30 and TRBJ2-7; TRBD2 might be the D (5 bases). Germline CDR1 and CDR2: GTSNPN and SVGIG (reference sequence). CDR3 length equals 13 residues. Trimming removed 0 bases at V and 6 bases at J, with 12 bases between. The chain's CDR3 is CAWSVRLGAEQYF. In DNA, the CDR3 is TGTGCCTGGAGTGTACGGCTGGGAGCCGAGCAGTACTTC.

DNA for the CDR3: TGTGCCAGCAGTAAGACCGGGACAGGGTCGAGGGAACTGTTTTTT. This sequence encodes CASSKTGTGSRELFF. V gene TRBV28 combines with J gene TRBJ1-4, with 9 bases matching TRBD1. Germline CDR1 reads MDHEN; CDR2 reads SYDVKM. The CDR3 extends over 15 amino acids. The V and J ends lost 5 bases and 12 bases, in that order; junction bases with no gene match: 13.

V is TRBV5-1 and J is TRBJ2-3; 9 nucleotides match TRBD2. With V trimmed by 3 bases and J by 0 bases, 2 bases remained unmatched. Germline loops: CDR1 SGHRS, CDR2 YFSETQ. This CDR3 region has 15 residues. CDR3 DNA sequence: TGCGCCAGCAGCTGGGGACTAGCCAGCACAGATACGCAGTATTTT. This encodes CASSWGLASTDTQYF.

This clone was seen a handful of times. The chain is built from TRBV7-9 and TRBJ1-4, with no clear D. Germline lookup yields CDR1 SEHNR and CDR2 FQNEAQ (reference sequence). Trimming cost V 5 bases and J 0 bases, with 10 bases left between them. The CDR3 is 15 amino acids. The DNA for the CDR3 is TGTGCCAGCAGCCGACTGGGAGCAACTAATGAAAAACTGTTTTTT. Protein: CASSRLGATNEKLFF. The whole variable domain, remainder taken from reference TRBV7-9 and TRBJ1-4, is DTGVSQNPRHKITKRGQNVTFRCDPISEHNRLYWYRQTLGQGPEFLTYFQNEAQLEKSRLLSDRFSAERPKGSFSTLEIQRTEQGDSAMYLCASSRLGATNEKLFFGSGTQLSVL.